The T cell receptor (beta chain) under discussion was sequenced for a study of post-analysis software for immune sequencing data (dated by TCRdb to between 2014 and 2016). Regarding the study in general: Disease courses on record covered relapsing-remitting, secondary progressive and progressive-relapsing multiple sclerosis, though some patients had no subtype annotation. Patient repertoires were compared against roughly 12 previously published healthy control repertoires from donors aged about 6 to 25 years. A subset of samples was prepared in parallel using single-end sample barcoding, then pooled and co-amplified after Illumina adapter ligation. Study-level results and caveats: The control group was slightly older than the multiple sclerosis patient group. Direct clustering with F measure revealed strong co-clustering of samples prepared in the same batch, which led to a batch-effect correction. Significantly lower normalized Chao1 diversity was found in multiple sclerosis patients than in controls, suggesting substantial peripheral T-cell clonal expansion.

The sample's time point label is to be understood as: second blood draw from one MS patient after hematopoietic stem cell transplantation. TCR beta repertoires were profiled from peripheral blood of under 15 young patients with multiple sclerosis to demonstrate the VDJtools post-analysis software. Multiple sclerosis patients were children and adolescents aged roughly 6 to 15 years. The library came from PCR. TCRdb records Illumina HiSeq 2500 as the sequencer. To reduce PCR and sequencing biases, unique molecular identifiers were built into the TCR beta cDNA libraries. About 500,000 cDNA molecules were obtained for every 1 to 10 million input T cells, so each molecule roughly corresponded to one T cell. The same protocol used for the earlier healthy control dataset was applied to prepare and sequence the patient libraries. Within a given batch, samples were prepared together, multiplexed and sequenced on the same HiSeq lane. Per the authors' processing: Raw barcoded reads were processed with MIGEC, discarding single-read molecular identifier groups before consensus assembly and CDR3 extraction. VDJtools was used for post-analysis of the clonotype tables, and diversity was normalized by down-sampling every dataset to the size of the smallest sample. Repertoire overlap clustering matched CDR3 amino acid but not nucleotide sequences to correct batch-related cross-sample contamination. In-frame beta chains were kept once TCRdb had trimmed the public reads at Q25 with fastp and called clones with MiXCR. Merged by CDR3 protein, the rows form single entries marked with the most common genes and DNA. The V and J calls and clone size come from TCRdb's table, not from the authors' own analysis. In this sample the table shows roughly 150,000 distinct CDR3 sequences, 35% to 40% of which occur a single time. Approximately 30% of the sample rests with the top ten.

Remarks on this clonotype: This receptor's antigen is unknown. No base quality information exists; no much larger clone differs at one position.

Sequenced here: blood, sampled after autologous hematopoietic stem cell transplantation. This clonotype originated in a girl aged 10 to 17 with multiple sclerosis. Donor details come from another sample of the same person, matched by shared clones.

The CDR3 loop reads CSVHGQSNLYEQYF. The nucleotides read TGCAGTGTCCACGGACAGAGCAATCTATACGAGCAGTACTTC. This receptor chain uses TRBV20-1 and TRBJ2-7; 6 matching bases give a weak D call of TRBD1. Taken from the germline V gene (reference sequence), the CDR1 and CDR2 loops are DFQATT and SNEGSKA. V was cut back by 7 bases and J by 4 bases, leaving a gap of 20 bases between them. From the cysteine up to the phenylalanine, the CDR3 has a length of 14 residues. Only the CDR3 DNA stays, 42 bases, in frame from base 1.